This T cell receptor (beta chain) was sequenced for a study of cytomegalovirus exposure and HLA in healthy donors. This clone was observed a single time. Amplification used 60 Vbeta primers and 13 Jbeta primers. Using immunoSEQ multiplex PCR, the repertoire was profiled, and TCRdb retains in-frame clones only, with some absent. The table lists around 140,000 clones, roughly 85% of them singletons. Per germline, CDR1 LNHNV and CDR2 YYDKDF (reference sequence). Trimming left V 7 bases short and J 0 bases short, with 13 bases between. CDR3 length equals 15 residues. The chain combines TRBV15 with TRBJ2-1; TRBD1 is a possible D gene (5 bases). The clonotype was recovered from a middle-aged man in good health and CMV-seronegative. Source material: PBMCs. The CDR3 nucleotides are TGTGCCACCATCCAGGGTTTGAGCTCCTACAATGAGCAGTTCTTC. Translated: CATIQGLSSYNEQFF.